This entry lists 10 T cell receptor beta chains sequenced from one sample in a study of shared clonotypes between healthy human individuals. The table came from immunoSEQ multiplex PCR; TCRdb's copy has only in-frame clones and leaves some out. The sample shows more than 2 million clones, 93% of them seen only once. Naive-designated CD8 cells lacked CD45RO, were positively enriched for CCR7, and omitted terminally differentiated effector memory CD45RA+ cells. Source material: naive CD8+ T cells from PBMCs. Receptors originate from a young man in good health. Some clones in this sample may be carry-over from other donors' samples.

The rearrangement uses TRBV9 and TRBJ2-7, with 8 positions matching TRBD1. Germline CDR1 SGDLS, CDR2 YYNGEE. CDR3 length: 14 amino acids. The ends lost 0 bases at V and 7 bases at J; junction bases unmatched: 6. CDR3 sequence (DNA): TGTGCCAGCAGCGTAGCTTGGACAGGGCGAGAGCAGTACTTC. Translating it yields CASSVAWTGREQYF.

The CDR3 DNA follows: TGTGCCAGCACCGCGGGTCCACTAGCCTCCGGGGCCAACGTCCTGACTTTC. This sequence encodes CASTAGPLASGANVLTF. The V call is TRBV28, the J call TRBJ2-6, with TRBD2 as a possible D gene (6 bases). The germline V gene has CDR1 MDHEN and CDR2 SYDVKM. This CDR3 has 17 residues. Trimming cost V 7 bases and J 4 bases, with 20 bases left between them.

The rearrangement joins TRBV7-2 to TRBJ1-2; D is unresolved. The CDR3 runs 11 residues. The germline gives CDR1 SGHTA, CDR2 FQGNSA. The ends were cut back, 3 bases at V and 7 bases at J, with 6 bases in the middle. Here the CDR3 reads CASSFLGGYTF. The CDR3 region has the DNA TGTGCCAGCAGCTTTCTTGGTGGCTACACCTTC.

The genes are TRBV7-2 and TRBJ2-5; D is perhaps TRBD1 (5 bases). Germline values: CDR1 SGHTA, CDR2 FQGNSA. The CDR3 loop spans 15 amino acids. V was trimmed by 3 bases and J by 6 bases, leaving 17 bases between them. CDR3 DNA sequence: TGTGCCAGCAGCTTTACCTCCCCCAGGGTCCAGACCCAGTACTTC. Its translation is CASSFTSPRVQTQYF.

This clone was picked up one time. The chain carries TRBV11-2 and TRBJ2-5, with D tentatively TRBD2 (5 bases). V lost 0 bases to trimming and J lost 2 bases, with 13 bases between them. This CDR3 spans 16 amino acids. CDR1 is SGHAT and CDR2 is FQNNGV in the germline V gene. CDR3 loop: CASSLEGEGLQETQYF. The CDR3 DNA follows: TGTGCCAGCAGCTTAGAGGGAGAGGGCCTACAAGAGACCCAGTACTTC.

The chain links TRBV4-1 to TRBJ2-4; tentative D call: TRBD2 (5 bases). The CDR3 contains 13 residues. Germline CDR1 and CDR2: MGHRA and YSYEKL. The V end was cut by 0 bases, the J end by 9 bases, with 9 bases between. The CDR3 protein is CASSQEEEGIQYF. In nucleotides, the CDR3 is TGCGCCAGCAGCCAAGAAGAAGAGGGCATTCAGTACTTC.

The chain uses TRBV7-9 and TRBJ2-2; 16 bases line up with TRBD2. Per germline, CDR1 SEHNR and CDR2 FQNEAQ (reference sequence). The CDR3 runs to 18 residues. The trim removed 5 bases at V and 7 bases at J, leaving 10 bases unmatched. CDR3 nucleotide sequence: TGTGCCAGCAGCCCGGGACTAGCGGGAGGGCCGCTGGGCGGGGAGCTGTTTTTT. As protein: CASSPGLAGGPLGGELFF.

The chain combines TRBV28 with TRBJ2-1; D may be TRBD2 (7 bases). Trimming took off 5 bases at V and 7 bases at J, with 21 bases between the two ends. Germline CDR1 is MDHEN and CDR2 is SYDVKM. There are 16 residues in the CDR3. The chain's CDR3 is CASSLYGLVQGNEQFF. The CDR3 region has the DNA TGTGCCAGCAGTCTATACGGACTAGTCCAGGGGAATGAGCAGTTCTTC.

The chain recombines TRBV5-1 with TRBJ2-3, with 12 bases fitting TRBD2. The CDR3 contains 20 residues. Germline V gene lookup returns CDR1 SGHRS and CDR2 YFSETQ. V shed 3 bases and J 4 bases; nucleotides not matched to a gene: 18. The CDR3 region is CASSSRLAGVGSHNPDTQYF. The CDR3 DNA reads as TGCGCCAGCAGCTCCCGACTAGCGGGAGTAGGGTCTCATAATCCAGATACGCAGTATTTT.

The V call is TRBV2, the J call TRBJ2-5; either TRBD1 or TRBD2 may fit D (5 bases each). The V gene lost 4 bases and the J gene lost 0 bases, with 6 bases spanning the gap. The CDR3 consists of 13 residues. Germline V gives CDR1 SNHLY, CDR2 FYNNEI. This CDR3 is CASSGGYQETQYF. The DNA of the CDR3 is TGTGCCAGCAGTGGGGGGTACCAAGAGACCCAGTACTTC.